This TCR beta chain stems from a study of T cells expressing NK-cell markers. On the study more broadly: Beta-chain profiling covered CD3+CD56+NKG2C+, CD3+CD56+NKG2C- and CD3+CD56-NKG2C+ sorted subsets. The authors sequenced eight donors, of whom seven were HCMV-seropositive and one was seronegative.

TCRdb re-called the 5' RACE reads; one entry per CDR3 protein, DNA not given. The sample includes about 380,000 distinct CDR3 sequences. A word on this clonotype: Its target is unknown.

Study-level points and caveats: The dominant NKG2C+ clonotypes represented about 1.0-7.5% of CD8+ T cells in over 5 donors. The study left the HCMV specificity of expanded NKG2C+ T cell clones unresolved.

Sequenced sample: blood T cells: a sorted CD56 or NKG2C T cell subset, CD4+ or CD8+ T cells, or bulk PBMC T cells (not recorded which). This receptor was taken from a man aged 18-69 years in good health.

The CDR3 reads CASSVAGRTQETQYF. This chain links TRBV5-1 with TRBJ2-5; there is no DNA to check the TCRdb D call of TRBD2. The CDR3 length is 15 residues. Germline CDR1 and CDR2: SGHRS and YFSETQ.